This TCR beta chain derives from a study of cytomegalovirus exposure and HLA in healthy donors. The CDR3 is 15 amino acids. V was pared by 4 bases and J by 4 bases, with 8 bases of the junction left unmatched. Germline CDR1 and CDR2: SGHRS and YFSETQ. Primers included in the PCR were 60 Vbeta and 13 Jbeta primers. Some clones are missing from TCRdb's copy, which holds only in-frame ones; the method was immunoSEQ multiplex PCR. The table includes some 100,000 clones, approximately 79% detected once. Sequenced sample: PBMCs. V is TRBV5-1 and J is TRBJ2-3; 8 bases are shared with TRBD2. This TCR derives from a man aged 45-65 years in good health and CMV-seropositive. The CDR3 DNA is TGCGCCAGCAGCCAGGGAAGCGGGGGCCCAGATACGCAGTATTTT. Translation gives CASSQGSGGPDTQYF.